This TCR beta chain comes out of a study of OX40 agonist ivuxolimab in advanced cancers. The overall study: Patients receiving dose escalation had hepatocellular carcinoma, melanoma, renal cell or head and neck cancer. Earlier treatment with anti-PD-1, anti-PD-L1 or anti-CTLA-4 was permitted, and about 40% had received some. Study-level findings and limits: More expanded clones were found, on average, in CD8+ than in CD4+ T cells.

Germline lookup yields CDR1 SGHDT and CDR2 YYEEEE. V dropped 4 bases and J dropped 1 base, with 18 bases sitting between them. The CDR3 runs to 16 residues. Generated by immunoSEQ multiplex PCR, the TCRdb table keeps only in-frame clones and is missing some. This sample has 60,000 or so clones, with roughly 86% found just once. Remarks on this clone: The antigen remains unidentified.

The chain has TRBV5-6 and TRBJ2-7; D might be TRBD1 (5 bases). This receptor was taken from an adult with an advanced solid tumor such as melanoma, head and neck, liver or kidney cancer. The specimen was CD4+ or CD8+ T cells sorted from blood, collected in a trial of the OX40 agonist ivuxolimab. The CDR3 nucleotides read TGTGCCAGCAGCAGTGAGGTTAGCAGGGATTCCTACGAGCAGTACTTC. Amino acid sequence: CASSSEVSRDSYEQYF.